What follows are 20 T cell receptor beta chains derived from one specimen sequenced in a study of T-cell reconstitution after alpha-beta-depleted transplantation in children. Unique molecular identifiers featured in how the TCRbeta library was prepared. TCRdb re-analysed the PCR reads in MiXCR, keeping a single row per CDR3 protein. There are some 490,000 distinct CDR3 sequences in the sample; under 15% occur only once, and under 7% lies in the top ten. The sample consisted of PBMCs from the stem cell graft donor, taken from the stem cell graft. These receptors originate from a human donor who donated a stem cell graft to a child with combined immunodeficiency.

The CDR3 region is CASSQKDPGSVVIYDEQYF. CDR3 coding DNA: TGTGCCAGCAGCCAAAAGGACCCGGGTAGCGTTGTGATATACGACGAGCAGTACTTC. V is TRBV3-1 and J is TRBJ2-7; D may be TRBD2 (5 bases). The CDR3 runs to 19 residues. Per germline, CDR1 LGHDT and CDR2 YNNKEL (reference sequence). V lost 2 bases, J lost 5 bases, and 28 bases lay in between.

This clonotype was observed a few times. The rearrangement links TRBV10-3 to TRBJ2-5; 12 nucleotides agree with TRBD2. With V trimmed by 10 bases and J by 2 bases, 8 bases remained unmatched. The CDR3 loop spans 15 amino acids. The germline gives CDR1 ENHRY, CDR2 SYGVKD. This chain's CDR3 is CATQTSGRHQETQYF. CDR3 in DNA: TGTGCCACCCAGACTAGCGGGAGACATCAAGAGACCCAGTACTTC.

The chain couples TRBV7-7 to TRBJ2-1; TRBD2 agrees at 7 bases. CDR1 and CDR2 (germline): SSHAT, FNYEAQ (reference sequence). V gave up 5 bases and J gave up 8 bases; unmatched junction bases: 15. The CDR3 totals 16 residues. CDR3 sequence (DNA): TGTGCCAGCAGCCGAGGGGCTAGCGGCTTTGGGGATGAGCAGTTCTTC. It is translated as CASSRGASGFGDEQFF.

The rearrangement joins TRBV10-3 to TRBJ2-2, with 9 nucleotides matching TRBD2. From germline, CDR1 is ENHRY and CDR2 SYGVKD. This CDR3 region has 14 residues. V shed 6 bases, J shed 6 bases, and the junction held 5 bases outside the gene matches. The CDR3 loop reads CAISPGLAAGELFF. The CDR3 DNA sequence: TGTGCCATCAGCCCGGGACTAGCTGCCGGGGAGCTGTTTTTT.

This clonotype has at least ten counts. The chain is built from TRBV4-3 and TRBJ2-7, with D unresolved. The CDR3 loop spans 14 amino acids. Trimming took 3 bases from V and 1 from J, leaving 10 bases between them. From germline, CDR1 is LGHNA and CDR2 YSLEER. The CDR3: CASSQSRSSYEQYF. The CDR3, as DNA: TGCGCCAGCAGCCAGTCCCGATCGTCCTACGAGCAGTACTTC.

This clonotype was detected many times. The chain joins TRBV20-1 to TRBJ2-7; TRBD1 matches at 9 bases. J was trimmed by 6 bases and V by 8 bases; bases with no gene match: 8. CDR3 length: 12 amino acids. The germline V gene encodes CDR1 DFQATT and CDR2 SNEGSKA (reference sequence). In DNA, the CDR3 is TGCAGTATCGGGACAGGGAAAAGCGAGCAGTACTTC. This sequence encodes CSIGTGKSEQYF.

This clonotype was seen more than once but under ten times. For the CDR3, the DNA is TGTGCCAGCAGTTTATCGGCTTCCCGGGACAGGTACTACGAGCAGTACTTC. Amino acids: CASSLSASRDRYYEQYF. The rearrangement uses TRBV27 and TRBJ2-7, with TRBD1 matching 8 bases. The V segment lost 0 bases and the J segment 3 bases; nucleotides outside the gene matches: 10. The CDR3 consists of 17 residues. Germline CDR1 is MNHEY and CDR2 is SMNVEV (reference sequence).

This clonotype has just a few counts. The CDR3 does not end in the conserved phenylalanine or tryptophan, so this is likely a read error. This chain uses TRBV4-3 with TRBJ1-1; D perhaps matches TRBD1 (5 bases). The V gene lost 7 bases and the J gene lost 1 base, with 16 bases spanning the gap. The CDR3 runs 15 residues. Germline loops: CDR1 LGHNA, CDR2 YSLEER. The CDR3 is CASKQGSGGNTEAFY. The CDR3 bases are TGCGCCAGCAAGCAGGGTAGTGGCGGGAACACTGAAGCTTTCTAT.

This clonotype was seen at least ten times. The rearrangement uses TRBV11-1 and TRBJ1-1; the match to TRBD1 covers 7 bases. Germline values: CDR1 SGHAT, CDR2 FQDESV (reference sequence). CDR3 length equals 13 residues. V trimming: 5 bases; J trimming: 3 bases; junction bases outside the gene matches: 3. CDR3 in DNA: TGTGCCAGCAGCCAGGACAGGTACACTGAAGCTTTCTTT. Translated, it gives CASSQDRYTEAFF.

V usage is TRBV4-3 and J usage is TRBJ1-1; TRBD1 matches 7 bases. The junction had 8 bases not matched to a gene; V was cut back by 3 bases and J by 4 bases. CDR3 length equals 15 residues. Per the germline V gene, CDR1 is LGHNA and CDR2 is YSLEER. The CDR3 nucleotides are TGCGCCAGCAGCCATCGCGACAGGGCCGGCACTGAAGCTTTCTTT. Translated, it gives CASSHRDRAGTEAFF.

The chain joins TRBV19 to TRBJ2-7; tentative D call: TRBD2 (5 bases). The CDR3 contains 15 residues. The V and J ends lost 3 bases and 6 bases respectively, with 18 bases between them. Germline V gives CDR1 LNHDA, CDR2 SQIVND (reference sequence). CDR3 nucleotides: TGTGCCAGTAGTATTCACGGCGGAGGACCTCTCGAGCAGTACTTC. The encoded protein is CASSIHGGGPLEQYF.

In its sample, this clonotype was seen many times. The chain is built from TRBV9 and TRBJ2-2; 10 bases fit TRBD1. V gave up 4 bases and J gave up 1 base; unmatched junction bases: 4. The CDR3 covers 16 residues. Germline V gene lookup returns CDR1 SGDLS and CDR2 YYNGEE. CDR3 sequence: CASSLRDRGNTGELFF. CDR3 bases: TGTGCCAGCAGCCTAAGGGACAGGGGGAACACCGGGGAGCTGTTTTTT.

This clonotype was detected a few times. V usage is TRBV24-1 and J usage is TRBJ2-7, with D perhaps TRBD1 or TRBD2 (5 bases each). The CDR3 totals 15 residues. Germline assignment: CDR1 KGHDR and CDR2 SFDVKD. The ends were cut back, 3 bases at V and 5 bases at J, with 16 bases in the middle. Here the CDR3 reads CATSDRGAGSDEQYF. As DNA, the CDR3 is TGTGCCACCAGTGATAGAGGGGCGGGTTCGGACGAGCAGTACTTC.

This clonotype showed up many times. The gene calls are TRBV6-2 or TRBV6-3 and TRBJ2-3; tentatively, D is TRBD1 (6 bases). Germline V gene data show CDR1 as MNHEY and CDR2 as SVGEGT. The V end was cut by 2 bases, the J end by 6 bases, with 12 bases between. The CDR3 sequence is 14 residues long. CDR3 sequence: CASSYQQGWDTQYF. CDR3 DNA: TGTGCCAGCAGTTACCAACAGGGCTGGGATACGCAGTATTTT.

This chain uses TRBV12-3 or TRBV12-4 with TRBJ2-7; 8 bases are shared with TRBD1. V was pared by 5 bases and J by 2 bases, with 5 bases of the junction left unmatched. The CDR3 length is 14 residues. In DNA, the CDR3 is TGTGCCAGCAGTCAGACAGGGGCGGCCTACGAGCAGTACTTC. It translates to CASSQTGAAYEQYF.

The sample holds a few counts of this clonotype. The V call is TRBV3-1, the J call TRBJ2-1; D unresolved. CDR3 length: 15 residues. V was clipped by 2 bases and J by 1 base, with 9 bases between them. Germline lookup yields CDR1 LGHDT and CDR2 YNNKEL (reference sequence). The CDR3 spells CASSQFTPSYNEQFF. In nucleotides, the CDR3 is TGTGCCAGCAGCCAATTTACCCCTTCCTACAATGAGCAGTTCTTC.

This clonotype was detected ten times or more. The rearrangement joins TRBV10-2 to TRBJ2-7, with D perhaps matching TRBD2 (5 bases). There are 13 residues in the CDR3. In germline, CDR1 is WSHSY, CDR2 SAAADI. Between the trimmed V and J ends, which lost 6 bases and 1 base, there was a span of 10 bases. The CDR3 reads CASREGLSYEQYF. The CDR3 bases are TGCGCCAGCAGGGAAGGACTTTCCTACGAGCAGTACTTC.

The CDR3 DNA reads as TGTGCCAGCAGCTTCGTAGGTGACTGGGGGGCCGAGCAGTACTTC. As protein: CASSFVGDWGAEQYF. The chain recombines TRBV7-9 with TRBJ2-7; D is tentatively TRBD1 or TRBD2 (6 bases each). Trimming took off 3 bases at V and 6 bases at J, with 18 bases between the two ends. This CDR3 has 15 residues. CDR1 is SEHNR and CDR2 is FQNEAQ in the germline V gene (reference sequence).

The CDR3 is CASSTGGWNTEAFF. CDR3 bases: TGTGCCAGCAGCACAGGGGGTTGGAACACTGAAGCTTTCTTT. V usage is TRBV7-2 and J usage is TRBJ1-1; 8 nucleotides line up with TRBD1. The CDR3 loop spans 14 amino acids. The trim removed 5 bases at V and 1 base at J, leaving 3 bases unmatched. Germline CDR1 SGHTA, CDR2 FQGNSA.

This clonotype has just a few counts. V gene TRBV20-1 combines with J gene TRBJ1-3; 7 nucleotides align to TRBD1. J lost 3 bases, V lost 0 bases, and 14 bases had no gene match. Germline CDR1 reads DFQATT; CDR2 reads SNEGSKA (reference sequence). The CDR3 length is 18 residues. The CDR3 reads CSARDLQGRADYGNTIYF. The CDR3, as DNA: TGCAGTGCTAGAGATCTACAGGGGCGCGCTGATTATGGAAACACCATATATTTT.